One and the same sample provided the 20 T cell receptor beta chains below, sequenced in a study of cytomegalovirus exposure and HLA in healthy donors. The PCR was carried out with 60 Vbeta primers and 13 Jbeta primers. The assay was immunoSEQ multiplex PCR, and TCRdb's table has in-frame clones only and misses some. The sample gives over 100,000 clones, 69% of which show up once; roughly 5.3% is in the top ten. The sequenced sample consisted of PBMCs. All receptors come from a woman in her 70s in good health and CMV-seropositive.

This clone was observed at least ten times. J is TRBJ2-2 and V is TRBV18, with 7 bases matching TRBD2. V dropped 3 bases and J dropped 0; count of bases not matched to a gene: 10. Germline-derived CDR1 and CDR2 are KGHSH and LQKENI. The CDR3 spans 18 residues. The CDR3 region has the DNA TGTGCCAGCTCACCTCCGGGTTCTAGCGGTTCGAACACCGGGGAGCTGTTTTTT. Its protein product is CASSPPGSSGSNTGELFF.

This chain links TRBV5-6 with TRBJ1-2, with D unresolved. Trimming stripped 4 bases from V and 4 bases from J, with 14 bases between. Germline V gives CDR1 SGHDT, CDR2 YYEEEE. This CDR3 has 14 amino acids. In DNA form, the CDR3 reads TGTGCCAGCAGCCATCGGTCCGTAGTCTATGGCTACACCTTC. It encodes CASSHRSVVYGYTF.

The chain carries TRBV4-2 and TRBJ2-3; 10 bases are a match to TRBD1. CDR3 length equals 16 residues. V dropped 2 bases and J dropped 1; count of bases not matched to a gene: 3. CDR1 and CDR2 from the germline V gene are LGHNA and YNFKEQ. The CDR3 reads CASSQSGTGGTDTQYF. As DNA, the CDR3 is TGTGCCAGCAGCCAATCCGGGACAGGGGGCACAGATACGCAGTATTTT.

The chain carries TRBV19 and TRBJ1-1, with D maybe TRBD1 (6 bases). CDR1 LNHDA and CDR2 SQIVND come from the germline V gene (reference sequence). V was pared by 3 bases and J by 4 bases, with 9 bases between. The CDR3 has 13 residues. CDR3 loop: CASSIGGPTEAFF. Here the CDR3 DNA reads TGTGCCAGTAGTATCGGGGGGCCCACTGAAGCTTTCTTT.

The genes are TRBV19 and TRBJ2-5, with 14 bases that match TRBD2. Germline V CDR1 and CDR2: LNHDA, SQIVND (reference sequence). V lost 7 bases to trimming and J lost 4 bases; unmatched junction nucleotides: 5. CDR3 size: 15 residues. CDR3 in amino acids: CASTGTSGGRETQYF. Written as DNA, the CDR3 is TGTGCCAGTACCGGGACTAGCGGGGGACGAGAGACCCAGTACTTC.

This chain uses TRBV10-3 with TRBJ2-7, with D uncertain. V dropped 4 bases and J dropped 0 bases, with 7 bases sitting between them. This CDR3 spans 13 amino acids. Germline V gene lookup returns CDR1 ENHRY and CDR2 SYGVKD. CDR3 bases: TGTGCCATCAGTGGGCCTTCCTCCTACGAGCAGTACTTC. Protein sequence: CAISGPSSYEQYF.

The count of this clone is one. J is TRBJ1-3 and V is TRBV30; tentative D call: TRBD1 (5 bases). Trimming stripped 4 bases from V and 0 bases from J, with 13 bases between. Germline V gene sequence: CDR1 GTSNPN, CDR2 SVGIG (reference sequence). The CDR3 totals 15 residues. CDR3 sequence: CAWTAWGLSGNTIYF. DNA for the CDR3: TGTGCCTGGACCGCCTGGGGCCTCTCTGGAAACACCATATATTTT.

The chain carries TRBV7-9 and TRBJ2-5; tentative D call: TRBD2 (5 bases). Deletions cut 5 bases from V and 2 bases from J, with 12 bases between. Germline V gives CDR1 SEHNR, CDR2 FQNEAQ (reference sequence). The CDR3 has 14 residues. The DNA for the CDR3 is TGTGCCAGCAGCAAAGAGCGGACTCAAGAGACCCAGTACTTC. Translated: CASSKERTQETQYF.

This clone was seen only once. V usage is TRBV25-1 and J usage is TRBJ1-5; no clear D. With 1 base removed from V and 7 bases from J, the gap between germline ends came to 14 bases. Germline V gives CDR1 MGHDK, CDR2 SYGVNS. This CDR3 contains 15 residues. Here the CDR3 DNA reads TGTGCCAGCAGTGAATGGGCAGAAGTGGGCCAGCCCCAGCATTTT. Translation: CASSEWAEVGQPQHF.

This sequence joins TRBV29-1 and TRBJ1-4; 9 bases map to TRBD1. The trim removed 7 bases at V and 8 bases at J, leaving 5 bases unmatched. The germline gives CDR1 SQVTM, CDR2 ANQGSEA. The CDR3 spans 12 residues. DNA of the CDR3: TGCAGCGGCGGACAGGGGTACGAAAAACTGTTTTTT. Protein product: CSGGQGYEKLFF.

The CDR3 DNA follows: TGTGCCAGCAGCAGAGGACAGGGGGCTAACTACGAGCAGTACTTC. This encodes CASSRGQGANYEQYF. The chain is built from TRBV7-8 and TRBJ2-7; 11 bases align to TRBD1. The J segment lost 3 bases and the V segment lost 5 bases, leaving 6 bases of the junction unmatched. Germline CDR1 reads SGHVS; CDR2 reads FQNEAQ. The CDR3 consists of 15 residues.

The chain recombines TRBV7-6 with TRBJ1-5, with 7 bases matching TRBD1. CDR3 length: 19 amino acids. CDR1 is SGHVS and CDR2 is FNYEAQ in the germline V gene. J lost 3 bases, V lost 0 bases, and 14 bases had no gene match. The CDR3 loop reads CASSLASSYRGDHNQPQHF. CDR3 bases: TGTGCCAGCAGCTTAGCGAGTTCGTACAGGGGAGATCACAATCAGCCCCAGCATTTT. The whole variable domain, remainder taken from reference TRBV7-6 and TRBJ1-5, is GAGVSQSPRYKVTKRGQDVALRCDPISGHVSLYWYRQALGQGPEFLTYFNYEAQQDKSGLPNDRFSAERPEGSISTLTIQRTEQRDSAMYRCASSLASSYRGDHNQPQHFGDGTRLSIL.

This chain uses TRBV15 with TRBJ2-7; TRBD2 aligns across 7 bases. In germline, CDR1 is LNHNV, CDR2 YYDKDF (reference sequence). V was clipped by 4 bases and J by 3 bases; unmatched bases: 9. The CDR3 is 15 amino acids. Here the CDR3 reads CATSTGGAGDYEQYF. The CDR3 bases are TGTGCCACCAGCACCGGGGGTGCGGGGGACTACGAGCAGTACTTC.

This rearrangement joins TRBV7-9 to TRBJ1-1; TRBD1 is a possible D gene (6 bases). V was trimmed by 7 bases and J by 6 bases, leaving 18 bases between them. Per germline, CDR1 SEHNR and CDR2 FQNEAQ (reference sequence). CDR3 length: 14 residues. The CDR3: CASNPAGAVSEAFF. The CDR3 bases are TGTGCCAGCAACCCGGCGGGGGCGGTCTCTGAAGCTTTCTTT.

This clone was counted between two and nine times. The genes are TRBV9 and TRBJ2-2; 11 bases agree with TRBD1. Trimming took 4 bases from V and 6 from J; bases not matched to a gene: 2. Germline V CDR1 and CDR2: SGDLS, YYNGEE. CDR3 length equals 14 residues. CDR3 loop: CASSLGQGAGELFF. In nucleotides, the CDR3 is TGTGCCAGCAGCCTGGGACAGGGGGCCGGGGAGCTGTTTTTT.

V usage is TRBV7-2 and J usage is TRBJ1-2; no firm D call. The CDR3 covers 13 residues. Per the germline V gene, CDR1 is SGHTA and CDR2 is FQGNSA. V was shortened by 1 base and J by 1 base, with 4 bases between the two germline ends. The CDR3 sequence is CASSLGGNYGYTF. The CDR3 nucleotides read TGTGCCAGCAGCTTAGGCGGTAACTATGGCTACACCTTC.

The chain has TRBV27 and TRBJ1-2, with no clear D. V was clipped by 5 bases and J by 2 bases, with 12 bases between them. Germline V gene data show CDR1 as MNHEY and CDR2 as SMNVEV (reference sequence). This CDR3 region has 14 residues. This CDR3 reads CASSLGLGNYGYTF. CDR3 coding DNA: TGTGCCAGCAGTCTTGGACTTGGGAACTATGGCTACACCTTC.

The rearrangement joins TRBV19 to TRBJ1-5; D is ambiguous. V lost 8 bases to trimming and J lost 2 bases, with 16 bases between them. The germline V gene has CDR1 LNHDA and CDR2 SQIVND (reference sequence). The CDR3 contains 15 residues. CDR3 sequence (DNA): TGTGCCAGTCAAGACACCAATTCTGGCAATCAGCCCCAGCATTTT. As protein: CASQDTNSGNQPQHF.

This clone occurred a few times. This chain joins TRBV14 and TRBJ2-3; weak D call: TRBD1 (5 bases). Trimming pared 4 bases from V and 0 bases from J, leaving 17 bases between. Germline CDR1 is SGHDN and CDR2 is FVKESK. CDR3 length equals 17 residues. In DNA, the CDR3 is TGTGCCAGCAGCCCCCAGGGCCCGCACCCTAGCACAGATACGCAGTATTTT. Amino acid sequence: CASSPQGPHPSTDTQYF.

The CDR3 is CASSVQGQMNTEAFF. CDR3 DNA sequence: TGTGCCAGCAGCGTACAAGGACAAATGAACACTGAAGCTTTCTTT. The chain is built from TRBV7-2 and TRBJ1-1; D may be TRBD1 (5 bases). This CDR3 contains 15 residues. Trimming left V 5 bases short and J 0 bases short, with 13 bases between. Germline-derived CDR1 and CDR2 are SGHTA and FQGNSA.